This passage covers 21 T cell receptor beta chains from one sample sequenced in a study of blood T cell repertoires in COVID-19. Libraries were prepared by immunoSEQ multiplex PCR; TCRdb keeps only in-frame clonotypes and omits some of them. The sample records approximately 100,000 clones, approximately 86% being singletons. The sample comprised peripheral blood. These receptors came from a woman aged 60 to 75 with acute or convalescent COVID-19.

The chain joins TRBV7-9 to TRBJ1-6, with D hard to call. Germline V gene lookup returns CDR1 SEHNR and CDR2 FQNEAQ (reference sequence). The CDR3 sequence is 15 residues long. The germline V and J ends were trimmed by 1 base and 7 bases, with 11 bases remaining between them. The CDR3 DNA follows: TGTGCCAGCAGCTTAGATCAGGCAACGAATTCACCCCTCCACTTT. It translates to CASSLDQATNSPLHF. The variable domain in full, with the rest retrieved from reference TRBV7-9 and TRBJ1-6, is DTGVSQNPRHKITKRGQNVTFRCDPISEHNRLYWYRQTLGQGPEFLTYFQNEAQLEKSRLLSDRFSAERPKGSFSTLEIQRTEQGDSAMYLCASSLDQATNSPLHFGNGTRLTVT.

The chain recombines TRBV28 with TRBJ1-6; TRBD1 matches at 7 bases. This CDR3 region has 12 residues. V was clipped by 6 bases and J by 14 bases; unmatched bases: 7. Germline V CDR1 and CDR2: MDHEN, SYDVKM. The CDR3 here is CASRGTAVALHF. The CDR3 nucleotides are TGTGCCAGCAGAGGGACAGCGGTGGCCCTCCACTTT. Variable domain in full (rest from reference TRBV28 and TRBJ1-6): DVKVTQSSRYLVKRTGEKVFLECVQDMDHENMFWYRQDPGLGLRLIYFSYDVKMKEKGDIPEGYSVSREKKERFSLILESASTNQTSMYLCASRGTAVALHFGNGTRLTVT.

The chain has TRBV11-2 and TRBJ1-2, with a weak D call TRBD1 (5 bases). The CDR3 runs to 14 residues. The V and J ends lost 6 bases and 4 bases respectively, with 15 bases between them. Germline V lookup: CDR1 SGHAT, CDR2 FQNNGV. The CDR3 DNA follows: TGTGCCAGCAGTTTGGGACTGCCCTCCTATGGCTACACCTTC. It codes for CASSLGLPSYGYTF.

The chain has TRBV3-1 (or the pseudogene TRBV3-2) and TRBJ2-2; TRBD1 matches 9 bases. The germline CDR1 and CDR2 sequences are LGHDT and YNNKEL (reference sequence). This CDR3 region has 17 residues. J gave up 4 bases and V 4 bases, and 10 bases lay outside the gene matches. The DNA for the CDR3 is TGTGCCAGCAGCCGAAGCCGGGACAGGGTGCGCACCGGGGAGCTGTTTTTT. This translates into CASSRSRDRVRTGELFF.

The chain uses TRBV7-9 and TRBJ2-4; 8 bases match TRBD1. Germline-derived CDR1 and CDR2 are SEHNR and FQNEAQ (reference sequence). Trimming at V came to 5 bases and at J to 3 bases, leaving 6 bases not matched to a gene. The CDR3 length is 15 residues. The CDR3 DNA reads as TGTGCCAGCAGCCTAGGGACAGGACACAAAAACATTCAGTACTTC. This sequence encodes CASSLGTGHKNIQYF.

In this sample, this clone turned up a few times. The chain has TRBV28 and TRBJ1-5; 7 nucleotides agree with TRBD1. Per germline, CDR1 MDHEN and CDR2 SYDVKM. The CDR3 loop spans 14 amino acids. Trimming removed 8 bases from V and 6 bases from J; junction bases left unmatched: 10. The CDR3 DNA sequence: TGTGCCAGCCATGCCGACAGGGTAGGTCAGCCCCAGCATTTT. Protein: CASHADRVGQPQHF.

The DNA for the CDR3 is TGTGCCAGCAGTCCGGGACTAGCGGGCAATGAGCAGTTCTTC. Translation: CASSPGLAGNEQFF. The J gene is TRBJ2-1, the V gene TRBV2, with TRBD2 identical over 12 bases. The V gene end was trimmed by 5 bases and the J gene end by 6 bases; junction bases not matched to a gene: 2. This CDR3 region has 14 residues. Germline lookup yields CDR1 SNHLY and CDR2 FYNNEI.

V gene TRBV5-1 combines with J gene TRBJ2-1, with 16 bases that match TRBD2. Germline V gene sequence: CDR1 SGHRS, CDR2 YFSETQ. The CDR3 totals 19 residues. The ends lost 4 bases at V and 2 bases at J; junction bases unmatched: 9. The CDR3 region is CASSGGLAGGRRTYNEQFF. CDR3 nucleotide sequence: TGCGCCAGCAGCGGGGGACTAGCGGGAGGGCGTCGTACCTACAATGAGCAGTTCTTC.

The genes are TRBV18 and TRBJ2-1; D perhaps matches TRBD1 (6 bases). The CDR3 covers 14 residues. Deletions cut 3 bases from V and 15 bases from J, with 21 bases between. Germline V gene lookup returns CDR1 KGHSH and CDR2 LQKENI. The CDR3 DNA reads as TGTGCCAGCTCACCCATGACAGGACCCCAAGATGGGTTCTTC. This sequence encodes CASSPMTGPQDGFF.

The genes are TRBV7-6 and TRBJ1-1; the D gene is possibly TRBD1 (6 bases). Germline CDR1 and CDR2: SGHVS and FNYEAQ. V dropped 1 base and J dropped 0 bases, with 15 bases sitting between them. CDR3 size: 17 residues. The DNA of the CDR3 is TGTGCCAGCAGCTTAGAGCGGCCAGGGGCCGTGAACACTGAAGCTTTCTTT. Translating gives CASSLERPGAVNTEAFF.

The chain is built from TRBV20-1 and TRBJ1-3, with TRBD1 matching over 8 bases. V gave up 3 bases and J gave up 2 bases; unmatched junction bases: 6. The germline V gene encodes CDR1 DFQATT and CDR2 SNEGSKA (reference sequence). The CDR3 length is 15 residues. The CDR3 DNA reads as TGCAGTGCTAGTAGCGCAGGGGGCACTGGAAACACCATATATTTT. Protein product: CSASSAGGTGNTIYF.

This chain joins TRBV5-5 and TRBJ2-5; possibly TRBD2 for D (6 bases). Trimming removed 6 bases from V and 0 bases from J, with 15 bases in between. CDR3 length: 15 amino acids. The germline V gene has CDR1 SGHKS and CDR2 YYEKEE (reference sequence). CDR3 nucleotides: TGTGCCAGCATGGTGGGAGGCCCGTACCAAGAGACCCAGTACTTC. Encoded protein: CASMVGGPYQETQYF.

V gene TRBV4-1 combines with J gene TRBJ2-7, with D perhaps TRBD1 (6 bases). Germline loops: CDR1 MGHRA, CDR2 YSYEKL. The CDR3 consists of 14 residues. The V end was cut by 3 bases, the J end by 6 bases, with 15 bases between. The CDR3 DNA follows: TGCGCCAGCAGCCAGGCGACAGGAGGAGCCGAGCAGTACTTC. It specifies CASSQATGGAEQYF.

The CDR3 nucleotides read TGTGCCAGCAGCTCGGGGGGCTACCTGAACACTGAAGCTTTCTTT. Translation: CASSSGGYLNTEAFF. The genes are TRBV5-4 and TRBJ1-1, with D possibly being TRBD1 (6 bases). V shed 3 bases and J shed 0 bases, with 12 bases lying between them. Germline V gene sequence: CDR1 SGHNT, CDR2 YYREEE (reference sequence). CDR3 length equals 15 residues.

This clone came up once. This chain links TRBV7-9 with TRBJ2-7; 11 bases map to TRBD1. V lost 1 base to trimming and J lost 7 bases; unmatched junction nucleotides: 3. Germline V CDR1 and CDR2: SEHNR, FQNEAQ (reference sequence). The CDR3 is made up of 14 amino acids. The CDR3 sequence: CASSLGTGGNEQYF. Written as DNA, the CDR3 is TGTGCCAGCAGCTTAGGGACAGGGGGCAATGAGCAGTACTTC.

The chain carries TRBV6-5 and TRBJ1-2; 7 bases match TRBD1. V was pared by 6 bases and J by 4 bases, with 5 bases of the junction left unmatched. The CDR3 loop spans 13 amino acids. CDR1 is MNHEY, CDR2 SVGAGI, per germline. The CDR3 DNA follows: TGTGCCAGCAGCTACAGGGGCGGCTATGGCTACACCTTC. Its translation: CASSYRGGYGYTF.

The rearrangement uses TRBV6-2 or TRBV6-3 and TRBJ2-7; 11 bases are shared with TRBD2. V lost 6 bases and J lost 3; bases outside the gene matches: 4. The CDR3 is 14 amino acids. CDR1 and CDR2 (germline): MNHEY, SVGEGT. This chain's CDR3 is CASSSGLADYEQYF. For the CDR3, the DNA is TGTGCCAGCAGCTCGGGACTAGCGGACTACGAGCAGTACTTC.

The CDR3 sequence: CASNPTTSGTPSYEQYV. CDR3 nucleotide sequence: TGTGCCAGCAATCCTACGACTAGCGGGACACCCTCCTACGAGCAGTACGTC. The chain links TRBV19 to TRBJ2-7, with 11 bases aligning to TRBD2. The CDR3 totals 17 residues. CDR1 is LNHDA and CDR2 is SQIVND in the germline V gene (reference sequence). J gave up 0 bases and V 9 bases, and 13 bases lay outside the gene matches.

As DNA, the CDR3 is TGTGCCAGCACCACCGGTAAGACTGAAGCTTTCTTT. Protein: CASTTGKTEAFF. The J gene is TRBJ1-1, the V gene TRBV28; D not certain. The ends were cut back, 7 bases at V and 5 bases at J, with 11 bases in the middle. The CDR3 runs 12 residues. Germline CDR1 and CDR2: MDHEN and SYDVKM.

The chain couples TRBV28 to TRBJ2-7; TRBD2 matches at 9 bases. This CDR3 contains 14 residues. Germline loops: CDR1 MDHEN, CDR2 SYDVKM. V trimming: 4 bases; J trimming: 5 bases; junction bases outside the gene matches: 6. The CDR3 protein is CASSSRLAAHEQYF. DNA for the CDR3: TGTGCCAGCAGTTCGCGACTAGCGGCCCACGAGCAGTACTTC.

This chain joins TRBV5-1 and TRBJ1-1; unclear D gene. V was trimmed by 0 bases and J by 5 bases, leaving 17 bases between them. The CDR3 is 16 residues long. Germline assignment: CDR1 SGHRS and CDR2 YFSETQ. CDR3 DNA sequence: TGCGCCAGCAGCTTGGAAGCCGCCCGAAGGAGGACTGAAGCTTTCTTT. This codes for CASSLEAARRRTEAFF.